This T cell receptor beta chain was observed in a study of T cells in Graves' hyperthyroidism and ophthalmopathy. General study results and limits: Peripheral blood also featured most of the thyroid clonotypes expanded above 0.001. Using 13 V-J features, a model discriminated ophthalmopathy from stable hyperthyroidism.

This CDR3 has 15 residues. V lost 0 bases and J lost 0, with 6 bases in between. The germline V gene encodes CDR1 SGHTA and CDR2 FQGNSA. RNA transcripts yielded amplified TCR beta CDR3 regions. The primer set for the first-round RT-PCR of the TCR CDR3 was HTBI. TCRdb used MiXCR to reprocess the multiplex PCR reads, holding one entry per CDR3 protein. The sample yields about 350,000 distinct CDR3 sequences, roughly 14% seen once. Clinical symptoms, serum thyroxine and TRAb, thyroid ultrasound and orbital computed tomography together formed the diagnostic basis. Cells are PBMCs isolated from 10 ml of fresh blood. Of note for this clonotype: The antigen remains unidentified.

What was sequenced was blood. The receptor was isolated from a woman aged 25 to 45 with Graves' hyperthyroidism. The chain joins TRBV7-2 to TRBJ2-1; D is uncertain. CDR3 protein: CASSLAGRSYNEQFF. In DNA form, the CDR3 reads TGTGCCAGCAGCTTAGCAGGGCGCTCCTACAATGAGCAGTTCTTC.